Shown below are 10 T cell receptor beta chains from a single sample sequenced in a study of OX40 agonist ivuxolimab in advanced cancers. This table comes from immunoSEQ multiplex PCR, and its TCRdb copy is limited to in-frame clones, with some not included. The sample yields under 95,000 clones, 80% to 90% seen once. Here the sequenced sample was CD4+ or CD8+ T cells sorted from blood, taken in a trial of the OX40 agonist ivuxolimab. The receptors come from an adult with an advanced solid tumor such as melanoma, head and neck, liver or kidney cancer.

CDR3 bases: TGTGCCAGCAGCTTGGCCGGGCCCGATACGCAGTATTTT. This encodes CASSLAGPDTQYF. The chain joins TRBV5-6 to TRBJ2-3; D is unclear. Germline CDR1 SGHDT, CDR2 YYEEEE. The CDR3 consists of 13 residues. Trimming removed 0 bases from V and 6 bases from J, with 8 bases in between.

The V and J genes are TRBV2 and TRBJ2-7; TRBD1 matches 7 bases. Germline-derived CDR1 and CDR2 are SNHLY and FYNNEI. The CDR3 is made up of 14 amino acids. The trim removed 6 bases at V and 1 base at J, leaving 6 bases unmatched. The CDR3 loop is CASSRDRQSYEQYF. In DNA, the CDR3 is TGTGCCAGCAGCCGGGACAGACAGTCCTACGAGCAGTACTTC.

The genes are TRBV5-1 and TRBJ2-3; possibly TRBD1 for D (6 bases). The CDR3 is made up of 17 amino acids. V lost 3 bases and J 0 bases, leaving 17 bases between the germline ends. Germline V gives CDR1 SGHRS, CDR2 YFSETQ. CDR3 loop: CASSSGQFPLSTDTQYF. The CDR3 nucleotides are TGCGCCAGCAGCTCTGGACAGTTCCCTCTCAGCACAGATACGCAGTATTTT. Filled out from reference TRBV5-1 and TRBJ2-3, the complete variable domain reads KAGVTQTPRYLIKTRGQQVTLSCSPISGHRSVSWYQQTPGQGLQFLFEYFSETQRNKGNFPGRFSGRQFSNSRSEMNVSTLELGDSALYLCASSSGQFPLSTDTQYFGPGTRLTVL.

The J gene is TRBJ2-5, the V gene TRBV28, with 10 bases that match TRBD1. Trimming took 6 bases from V and 5 from J; bases not matched to a gene: 9. The CDR3 spans 15 residues. Per the germline V gene, CDR1 is MDHEN and CDR2 is SYDVKM. The CDR3 loop reads CASRSGTGVVETQYF. CDR3 DNA sequence: TGTGCCAGCAGATCCGGGACAGGGGTGGTGGAGACCCAGTACTTC.

This clone was observed a handful of times. The chain has TRBV6-1 and TRBJ1-5; possibly TRBD1 for D (5 bases). The germline CDR1 and CDR2 sequences are MNHNS and SASEGT. This CDR3 comprises 15 residues. V was cut by 2 bases and J by 5 bases, with 13 bases left in between. The CDR3 DNA reads TGTGCCAGCAGTGAAAGCAGGGTTGCTGATCAGCCCCAGCATTTT. Residues: CASSESRVADQPQHF.

The J gene is TRBJ2-2, the V gene TRBV6-4; D may be TRBD1 or TRBD2 (5 bases each). Germline-derived CDR1 and CDR2 are MRHNA and SNTAGT. The CDR3 loop spans 14 amino acids. Trimming removed 5 bases at V and 2 bases at J, with 9 bases between. CDR3 residues: CASSRDLNTGELFF. The CDR3 region has the DNA TGTGCCAGCAGTCGGGACCTTAACACCGGGGAGCTGTTTTTT.

The rearrangement joins TRBV2 to TRBJ2-2; 13 bases agree with TRBD2. There are 23 residues in the CDR3. V was clipped by 5 bases and J by 0 bases; unmatched bases: 21. Germline V gives CDR1 SNHLY, CDR2 FYNNEI. The CDR3 DNA follows: TGTGCCAGCAGTACCCGACAGGGGGCAAGGACTAGCGGGGGCCTACCGAACACCGGGGAGCTGTTTTTT. This sequence encodes CASSTRQGARTSGGLPNTGELFF. Based on the CDR3 plus reference TRBV2 and TRBJ2-2, the full variable domain is EPEVTQTPSHQVTQMGQEVILRCVPISNHLYFYWYRQILGQKVEFLVSFYNNEISEKSEIFDDQFSVERPDGSNFTLKIRSTKLEDSAMYFCASSTRQGARTSGGLPNTGELFFGEGSRLTVL.

This chain joins TRBV20-1 and TRBJ2-7; D is unclear. The germline V and J ends were trimmed by 7 bases and 3 bases, with 10 bases remaining between them. This CDR3 has 11 amino acids. The germline CDR1 and CDR2 sequences are DFQATT and SNEGSKA (reference sequence). CDR3 region: CSGAGYYEQYF. The CDR3 DNA follows: TGCAGTGGGGCAGGATACTACGAGCAGTACTTC.

The chain has TRBV2 and TRBJ2-3; D possibly uses TRBD1 or TRBD2 (5 bases each). This CDR3 is 15 amino acids long. Germline V gene data show CDR1 as SNHLY and CDR2 as FYNNEI. Trimming shortened V by 8 bases and J by 5 bases, and 20 bases separated the two germline ends. Written as DNA, the CDR3 is TGTGCCAGCGGCCCTCCCAGGGAGTCCGTAGATACGCAGTATTTT. This encodes CASGPPRESVDTQYF. Full variable domain (remainder filled in from reference TRBV2 and TRBJ2-3): EPEVTQTPSHQVTQMGQEVILRCVPISNHLYFYWYRQILGQKVEFLVSFYNNEISEKSEIFDDQFSVERPDGSNFTLKIRSTKLEDSAMYFCASGPPRESVDTQYFGPGTRLTVL.

The rearrangement uses TRBV2 and TRBJ2-2; 7 bases match TRBD1. CDR3 size: 14 residues. The V segment lost 6 bases and the J segment 7 bases; nucleotides outside the gene matches: 8. The germline gives CDR1 SNHLY, CDR2 FYNNEI. DNA of the CDR3: TGTGCCAGCAGATTAGAGGGGGCTCTCGGGGAGCTGTTTTTT. Amino acid sequence: CASRLEGALGELFF.